Listed below are T cell receptor beta chains from one sample, sequenced in a study of naive and memory T cell subsets. Each CDR3 protein gets one entry after TCRdb re-called the UMI-ligation and nested PCR reads with MiXCR. The sample comprises over 100,000 distinct CDR3 sequences, roughly 32% of which are singletons, and 0.9% rests with the top ten. Sequencing was done on a sample of central memory CD4+ T cells from blood. The receptors here all came from a human donor in good health. The conserved cysteine and the conserved F or W are not part of the CDR3 here.

TRBJ2-2 | TRBV5-1 | ASSFGYRTGELF
TRBJ2-7 | TRBV11-2 | ASSLSQVGGSYEQY
TRBJ1-2 | TRBV10-3 | ATRGTIGYT
TRBJ2-1 | TRBV5-1 | ASSSPGQGFTNEQF
TRBJ1-1 | TRBV28 | ASSSATEAF
TRBJ2-1 | TRBV19 | ASKSTNRAYNEQF
TRBJ1-5 | TRBV7-2 | ASSLGRGNQPQH
TRBJ2-5 | TRBV28 | ASSLSGPPGETQY
TRBJ1-3 | TRBV3-1 | ASSQNAGAGNTIY
TRBJ2-1 | TRBV30 | AGGQGMIHEQF
TRBJ2-3 | TRBV28 | ASSLLGLAKRSTDTQY
TRBJ1-2 | TRBV6-2/TRBV6-3 | ASRSGTPNYGYT
TRBJ2-1 | TRBV19 | ASSIGRQGLYNEQF
TRBJ1-5 | TRBV5-1 | ASSHSVLRNNQPQH
TRBJ2-1 | TRBV5-5 | ASSLSTDNEQF
TRBJ1-1 | TRBV28 | ASSFDRVVSEAF
TRBJ2-4 | TRBV6-5 | ASSPSRAKNIQY
TRBJ2-7 | TRBV12-3/TRBV12-4 | ASSSFSYEQY
TRBJ2-2 | TRBV28 | ASSLWAYPLF
TRBJ1-6 | TRBV12-3/TRBV12-4 | ASRTGTTNSPLH
TRBJ2-7 | TRBV19 | ATRGQGRIFGEQY
TRBJ2-7 | TRBV29-1 | SVTVQSYEQY